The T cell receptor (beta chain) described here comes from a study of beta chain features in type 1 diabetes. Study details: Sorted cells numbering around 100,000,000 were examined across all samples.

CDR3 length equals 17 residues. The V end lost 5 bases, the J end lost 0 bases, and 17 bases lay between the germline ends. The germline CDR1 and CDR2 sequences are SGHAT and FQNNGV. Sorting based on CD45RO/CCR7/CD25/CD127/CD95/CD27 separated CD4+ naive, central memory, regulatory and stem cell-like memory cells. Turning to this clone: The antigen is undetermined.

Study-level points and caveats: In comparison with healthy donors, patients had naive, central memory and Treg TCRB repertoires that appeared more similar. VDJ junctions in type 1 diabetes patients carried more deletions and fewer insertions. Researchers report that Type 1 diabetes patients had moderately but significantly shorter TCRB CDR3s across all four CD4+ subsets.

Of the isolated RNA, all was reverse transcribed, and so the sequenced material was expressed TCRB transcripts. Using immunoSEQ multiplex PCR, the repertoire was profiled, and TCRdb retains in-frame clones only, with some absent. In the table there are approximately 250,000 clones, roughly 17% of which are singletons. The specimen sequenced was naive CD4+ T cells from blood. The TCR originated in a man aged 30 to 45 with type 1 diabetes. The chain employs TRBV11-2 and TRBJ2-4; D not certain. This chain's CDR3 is CASSPIRDLLAKNIQYF. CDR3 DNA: TGTGCCAGCAGCCCCATTAGGGATTTACTAGCCAAAAACATTCAGTACTTC.